The next 17 T cell receptor beta chains were all read from a single sample in a study of CD8 T cells in ankylosing spondylitis. TCRdb redid the calling of the 5' RACE reads with MiXCR, one entry per CDR3 protein. The repertoire holds a few hundred thousand distinct CDR3 sequences, with about 17% as singletons. Their antigens remain unidentified. Whole-study results and caveats: Seemingly distinctive of ankylosing spondylitis blood was a TCR beta motif formed by eight highly homologous variants.

The sample was blood, either unsorted or a sorted T cell fraction (not recorded which). The receptors shown here come from a male donor with ankylosing spondylitis.

The chain joins TRBV12-3 or TRBV12-4 to TRBJ2-7; TRBD2 might be the D (5 bases). This CDR3 comprises 16 residues. The V end lost 3 bases, the J end lost 3 bases, and 18 bases lay between the germline ends. In DNA form, the CDR3 reads TGTGCCAGCAGTTTCTTCTGGGGAGAGGGCCTCTACGAGCAGTACTTC. This sequence encodes CASSFFWGEGLYEQYF.

This clonotype was detected a few times. The V call is TRBV21-1, the J call TRBJ2-5; TRBD1 is taken as the D call from the table, unchecked against the DNA. TRBV21-1 is reported as a pseudogene. This CDR3 comprises 15 residues. For the CDR3, the DNA is TGTGCCAGCAGCAACCTCGGACAGGGGAGAGAGACCCAGTACTTC. Its protein product is CASSNLGQGRETQYF.

The chain employs TRBV20-1 and TRBJ2-7; the D call may be TRBD1 or TRBD2 (5 bases each). The CDR3 has 14 amino acids. Looked up from germline, CDR1 is DFQATT and CDR2 is SNEGSKA (reference sequence). V shed 5 bases and J shed 3 bases, with 17 bases lying between them. The CDR3 is CSARARGFLYEQYF. The CDR3 DNA reads TGCAGTGCTCGAGCGAGGGGTTTCCTCTACGAGCAGTACTTC.

The table lists this clonotype with a few counts. This chain links TRBV28 with TRBJ1-5; D is uncertain. The CDR3 covers 15 residues. The V gene's germline CDR1 is MDHEN and CDR2 SYDVKM. The V and J ends lost 5 bases and 2 bases respectively, with 13 bases between them. As DNA, the CDR3 is TGTGCCAGCAGTCCCGCCGGCCTGGGCAATCAGCCCCAGCATTTT. This translates into CASSPAGLGNQPQHF.

The chain has TRBV18 and TRBJ2-7, with 9 nucleotides matching TRBD1. V gave up 4 bases and J gave up 1 base; unmatched junction bases: 8. CDR1 and CDR2 (germline): KGHSH, LQKENI. The CDR3 consists of 16 residues. DNA of the CDR3: TGTGCCAGCTCACAACCGCCAGGACAGGGGTCCTACGAGCAGTACTTC. It yields the protein CASSQPPGQGSYEQYF.

The chain couples TRBV9 to TRBJ2-7; no firm D call. The CDR3 has 14 amino acids. Trimming pared 2 bases from V and 1 base from J, leaving 10 bases between. Germline CDR1 and CDR2: SGDLS and YYNGEE. For the CDR3, the DNA is TGTGCCAGCAGCGTTGGAGCGACGTCCTACGAGCAGTACTTC. The encoded protein is CASSVGATSYEQYF.

This clonotype was observed a handful of times. The rearrangement joins TRBV29-1 to TRBJ2-1; D might be TRBD1 (5 bases). The CDR3 length is 13 residues. Germline assignment: CDR1 SQVTM and CDR2 ANQGSEA. V dropped 8 bases and J dropped 7 bases, with 18 bases sitting between them. Written as DNA, the CDR3 is TGCAGCAGTGCAGCGACAGTCCGTAATGAGCAGTTCTTC. Amino acids: CSSAATVRNEQFF.

This clonotype occurred many times. The chain combines TRBV28 with TRBJ2-1; TRBD2 agrees at 8 bases. This CDR3 comprises 17 residues. V was pared by 4 bases and J by 0 bases, with 8 bases of the junction left unmatched. Per the germline V gene, CDR1 is MDHEN and CDR2 is SYDVKM. For the CDR3, the DNA is TGTGCCAGCAGTTCCTTCATAGCGGGACCCTCCTACAATGAGCAGTTCTTC. Protein product: CASSSFIAGPSYNEQFF.

This clonotype came up once. This rearrangement joins TRBV5-4 to TRBJ2-7; D might be TRBD1 (6 bases). CDR3 length equals 16 residues. Trimming stripped 3 bases from V and 2 bases from J, with 18 bases between. The germline CDR1 and CDR2 sequences are SGHNT and YYREEE (reference sequence). The CDR3 reads CASSSEAGTQTYEQYF. In DNA, the CDR3 is TGTGCCAGCAGCTCAGAAGCCGGGACACAGACCTACGAGCAGTACTTC.

This clonotype has at least ten counts. The V gene is TRBV27, the J gene TRBJ2-5; 8 bases fit TRBD1. With V trimmed by 6 bases and J by 2 bases, 14 bases remained unmatched. Per germline, CDR1 MNHEY and CDR2 SMNVEV (reference sequence). The CDR3 covers 17 residues. CDR3 DNA sequence: TGTGCCAGCAGCCTCGGACAGGGTTTGGTCCCACAAGAGACCCAGTACTTC. Its protein product is CASSLGQGLVPQETQYF.

This clonotype has a handful of counts. The gene calls are TRBV20-1 and TRBJ2-3; no clear D gene. Trimming took 0 bases from V and 2 from J, leaving 12 bases between them. Germline V CDR1 and CDR2: DFQATT, SNEGSKA (reference sequence). The CDR3 has 15 amino acids. CDR3 residues: CSARDSGDITDTQYF. DNA of the CDR3: TGCAGTGCTAGAGATAGTGGGGATATCACAGATACGCAGTATTTT.

This clonotype showed up just a few times. The V call is TRBV5-1, the J call TRBJ2-7; the match to TRBD2 covers 13 bases. This CDR3 region has 15 residues. Germline CDR1 SGHRS, CDR2 YFSETQ. Trimming removed 3 bases from V and 3 bases from J; junction bases left unmatched: 3. CDR3: CASSWTSGGIYEQYF. CDR3 nucleotides: TGCGCCAGCAGCTGGACTAGCGGGGGAATCTACGAGCAGTACTTC.

This chain connects TRBV24-1 to TRBJ1-5; D is unresolved. This CDR3 comprises 14 residues. CDR1 and CDR2 (germline): KGHDR, SFDVKD. Trimming took 3 bases from V and 5 from J, leaving 10 bases between them. The CDR3 spells CATSDHSWDQPQHF. CDR3 in DNA: TGTGCCACCAGTGATCATAGTTGGGATCAGCCCCAGCATTTT.

The V call is TRBV12-3 or TRBV12-4, the J call TRBJ1-1; possibly TRBD1 for D (6 bases). The ends were cut back, 1 base at V and 8 bases at J, with 11 bases in the middle. This CDR3 region has 13 residues. The CDR3 DNA reads as TGTGCCAGCAGTTTAGTAGATAGGGGGGAAGCTTTCTTT. This encodes CASSLVDRGEAFF.

The chain links TRBV20-1 to TRBJ2-1; 11 nucleotides align to TRBD2. With V trimmed by 0 bases and J by 9 bases, 7 bases remained unmatched. The CDR3 is 15 amino acids. Germline V lookup: CDR1 DFQATT, CDR2 SNEGSKA (reference sequence). The CDR3 here is CSARDLFLAGGEQFF. In DNA, the CDR3 is TGCAGTGCTAGAGATCTTTTCCTAGCGGGAGGTGAGCAGTTCTTC.

This sequence joins TRBV14 and TRBJ1-1; a possible D gene is TRBD1 (5 bases). Trimming took 6 bases from V and 3 from J, leaving 17 bases between them. Per the germline V gene, CDR1 is SGHDN and CDR2 is FVKESK. The CDR3 loop spans 15 amino acids. This chain's CDR3 is CASSADGGFYTEAFF. CDR3 nucleotides: TGTGCCAGCAGTGCGGACGGGGGGTTCTACACTGAAGCTTTCTTT.

This chain uses TRBV4-1 with TRBJ1-2; D gene uncertain. The CDR3 sequence is 16 residues long. The V end lost 1 base, the J end lost 0 bases, and 12 bases lay between the germline ends. Germline CDR1 and CDR2: MGHRA and YSYEKL. The CDR3 DNA reads TGCGCCAGCAGCCAAGTTCGGGAGACGTCTAACTATGGCTACACCTTC. This sequence encodes CASSQVRETSNYGYTF.